Listed below are T cell receptor beta chains from one sample, sequenced in a study of cytomegalovirus exposure and HLA in healthy donors. Using immunoSEQ multiplex PCR, the repertoire was profiled, and TCRdb retains in-frame clones only, with some absent. The sample lists more than 95,000 clones; over 65% were seen once. Input material: PBMCs. Receptor source: a woman between 35 and 50 years old in good health and CMV-seronegative. Each CDR3 is given with its conserved first and last residue. The D gene is left open where the match is weak. A clone size is listed for some rows: how often the clone was seen (once, few, many), or a class if it is expanded.

J gene | clone size | V gene | D gene | CDR3 DNA | CDR3 protein
TRBJ2-1 | . | TRBV28 | . | TGTGCCAGCAGCCCGCTCGCGTCGAGCTCCTACAATGAGCAGTTCTTC | CASSPLASSSYNEQFF
TRBJ2-5 | . | TRBV27 | . | TGCGCCAGCAGTCCCGCATTTATGGGCAGGGGTTCGGAGAAAGAGACCCAGTACTTC | CASSPAFMGRGSEKETQYF
TRBJ1-5 | . | TRBV18 | . | TGTGCCAGCGCGACTTCCAATCAGCCCCAGCATTTT | CASATSNQPQHF
TRBJ1-5 | . | TRBV28 | . | TGTGCCAGCAGTCTAACTAATCAGCCCCAGCATTTT | CASSLTNQPQHF
TRBJ2-7 | . | TRBV27 | TRBD2 | TGTGCCAGCAGCCGGGGGTTAGCGGGAGGGCGCTCCTACGAGCAGTACTTC | CASSRGLAGGRSYEQYF
TRBJ2-1 | . | TRBV19 | TRBD2 | TGTGCCAGCGGTAAAGCGGGAGCCGGATTCAATGAGCAGTTCTTC | CASGKAGAGFNEQFF
TRBJ2-1 | . | TRBV7-9 | TRBD1 | TGTGCCAGCAGAAAGACAGGGGGACGGTACAATGAGCAGTTCTTC | CASRKTGGRYNEQFF
TRBJ1-1 | . | TRBV5-6 | TRBD1 | TGTGCCAGCAGCTTGGACAGGGGGAACACTGAAGCTTTCTTT | CASSLDRGNTEAFF
TRBJ2-7 | . | TRBV5-1 | . | TGCGCCAGCAGCTTGGCCCCCCTGGGTCGGGACTGGTCCTACGAGCAGTACTTC | CASSLAPLGRDWSYEQYF
TRBJ2-1 | once | TRBV4-1 | . | TGCGCCAGCAGCCTTTCCACTAGCCCGCTCTACAATGAGCAGTTCTTC | CASSLSTSPLYNEQFF
TRBJ2-3 | . | TRBV4-1 | TRBD2 | TGCGCCAGCAGCCAAGTAAGAGGCCTAGCGGGAGATACGCAGTATTTT | CASSQVRGLAGDTQYF
TRBJ1-2 | . | TRBV19 | TRBD1 | TGTGCCAGTAGTAGCCCGGGACAGGGGCCTGGCTACACCTTC | CASSSPGQGPGYTF
TRBJ2-1 | . | TRBV7-9 | TRBD2 | TGTGCCAGCAGCTATGGAAGGGCGGGACTAAATGAGCAGTTCTTC | CASSYGRAGLNEQFF
TRBJ1-1 | . | TRBV18 | TRBD1 | TGTGCCAGCTCACCAAACAGGGGGCTGGACACTGAAGCTTTCTTT | CASSPNRGLDTEAFF
TRBJ1-2 | . | TRBV15 | . | TGTGCCACCAGCAGATCGACAGGCTCCGGCTACACCTTC | CATSRSTGSGYTF
TRBJ2-1 | . | TRBV27 | TRBD2 | TGTGCCAGCAGTTATTCTAGCGGGAGTAGGCATGAGCAGTTCTTC | CASSYSSGSRHEQFF